This TCR beta chain was recorded in a study of cytomegalovirus exposure and HLA in healthy donors. Study results and limitations: There were several of the most significant clusters that appeared linked to common viral pathogens in a later analysis. A few V segments could not be told apart, such as TRBV6-2 and TRBV6-3, and were left out. HLA alleles were associated with 16,951 TCR beta sequences in a later analysis at 0.05 false discovery rate. The productive fraction for most TCR beta V segments was about 87% or about 30% in an earlier analysis.

Concerning this clone itself: Its antigen remains unidentified.

The CDR3 loop spans 15 amino acids. The germline V and J ends were trimmed by 5 bases and 0 bases, with 10 bases remaining between them. The V gene's germline CDR1 is SGHTA and CDR2 FQGNSA. In the PCR, 60 Vbeta and 13 Jbeta primers were used. Some clones are missing from TCRdb's copy, which holds only in-frame ones; the method was immunoSEQ multiplex PCR. In the table there are under 200,000 clones, around 83% of which are singletons. The chain employs TRBV7-2 and TRBJ1-4; D uncertain. The source material was PBMCs. The source of this sequence is a woman between 18 and 29 years old in good health and CMV-seronegative. CDR3 nucleotide sequence: TGTGCCAGCAGCCCGAGGCGACCAACTAATGAAAAACTGTTTTTT. It specifies CASSPRRPTNEKLFF.